The 7 T cell receptor beta chains below come from one sample, sequenced in a study of blood T cell repertoires in COVID-19 (dated by TCRdb to the early 2020s). The method was the immunoSEQ multiplex PCR assay. TCRdb carries this immuneACCESS record with in-frame sequences only. Its versions omit some clonotypes, under half of them owing to an unresolved V gene in the studies checked, with the rest unexplained. The sample has around 200,000 clones on record, around 80% of them singletons. The ten largest make up less than 11% of the sample. Sequencing was carried out using peripheral blood. All receptors derive from a woman aged 80 or over with acute or convalescent COVID-19.

This clone was picked up one time. The chain recombines TRBV7-9 with TRBJ2-5, with 7 bases that match TRBD2. Per the germline V gene, CDR1 is SEHNR and CDR2 is FQNEAQ (reference sequence). The CDR3 covers 15 residues. The V gene end was trimmed by 2 bases and the J gene end by 0 bases; junction bases not matched to a gene: 3. The CDR3 coding sequence is TGTGCCAGCAGCTTACTAGCGGCCTACCAAGAGACCCAGTACTTC. This encodes CASSLLAAYQETQYF.

The genes are TRBV25-1 and TRBJ1-2; the D is unclear. The length of the CDR3 is 9 residues. V lost 9 bases and J 8 bases, leaving 7 bases between the germline ends. Germline V gives CDR1 MGHDK, CDR2 SYGVNS. The CDR3 is CASSGGYTF. In nucleotides, the CDR3 is TGTGCCAGTTCGGGAGGCTACACCTTC.

This sequence joins TRBV10-3 and TRBJ1-2; D is possibly TRBD1 (5 bases). The CDR3 covers 15 residues. V lost 0 bases to trimming and J lost 4 bases, with 12 bases between them. The germline gives CDR1 ENHRY, CDR2 SYGVKD. The CDR3 region has the DNA TGTGCCATCAGTGAGTCGAACAGGCCATTCTATGGCTACACCTTC. Translation: CAISESNRPFYGYTF.

The chain joins TRBV19 to TRBJ2-7; D gene uncertain. This CDR3 has 15 amino acids. Trimming took 6 bases from V and 2 from J, leaving 17 bases between them. The germline CDR1 and CDR2 sequences are LNHDA and SQIVND (reference sequence). The CDR3: CASSSRPDNTYEQYF. Here the CDR3 DNA reads TGTGCCAGTAGCTCCAGGCCCGATAATACCTACGAGCAGTACTTC.

J is TRBJ2-3 and V is TRBV6-2 or TRBV6-3, with a tentative D call TRBD2 (6 bases). CDR1 and CDR2 from the germline V gene are MNHEY and SVGEGT. With 6 bases removed from V and 0 bases from J, the gap between germline ends came to 16 bases. This CDR3 region has 16 residues. The CDR3 spells CASSPTGALSTDTQYF. The DNA for the CDR3 is TGTGCCAGCAGCCCGACGGGAGCACTGAGCACAGATACGCAGTATTTT.

This clone was seen only once. This chain connects TRBV7-8 to TRBJ2-6; D not resolved. Trimming took off 6 bases at V and 1 base at J, with 10 bases between the two ends. Germline V gene lookup returns CDR1 SGHVS and CDR2 FQNEAQ. The CDR3 length is 15 residues. This chain's CDR3 is CASSLVRSGANVLTF. The CDR3 DNA reads as TGTGCCAGCAGTCTAGTGAGATCTGGGGCCAACGTCCTGACTTTC.

The V call is TRBV30, the J call TRBJ1-1, with 10 bases that match TRBD1. V shed 5 bases and J 5 bases; nucleotides not matched to a gene: 5. Per the germline V gene, CDR1 is GTSNPN and CDR2 is SVGIG (reference sequence). The CDR3 is 13 amino acids. The CDR3 spells CAWGGQGRTEAFF. CDR3 sequence (DNA): TGTGCCTGGGGGGGACAGGGGCGGACTGAAGCTTTCTTT.